The 2 T cell receptor beta chains below all came from one sample that was sequenced in a study of neurological immune-mediated disorders. TCRdb re-analysed the 5' RACE reads in MiXCR, keeping a single row per CDR3 protein. The table has some 60,000 distinct CDR3 sequences, roughly 10% seen once. Time point in this sample: longitudinal time-point 2. The specimen sequenced was PBMCs. These receptors were obtained from a man aged 30-40 years in good health.

This clonotype occurred a few times. The chain has TRBV5-1 and TRBJ2-7; 8 bases map to TRBD1. Per the germline V gene, CDR1 is SGHRS and CDR2 is YFSETQ. The V and J ends lost 0 bases and 5 bases, in that order; junction bases with no gene match: 7. This CDR3 is built from 15 residues. The CDR3 spells CASSLVQGARNEQYF. The CDR3 nucleotides are TGCGCCAGCAGCTTGGTCCAGGGGGCAAGGAACGAGCAGTACTTC.

This clonotype was detected ten times or more. The V call is TRBV10-1, the J call TRBJ2-5; 8 bases are a match to TRBD1. Per germline, CDR1 WNHNN and CDR2 SYGVQD (reference sequence). This CDR3 contains 13 residues. V was clipped by 5 bases and J by 2 bases; unmatched bases: 1. CDR3 DNA: TGCGCCAGCAGTAACAGGGGGCAAGAGACCCAGTACTTC. This gives the protein CASSNRGQETQYF.